The count of the clone carrying this T cell receptor (beta chain) is one. What it binds is unknown. Generated by immunoSEQ multiplex PCR, the TCRdb table keeps only in-frame clones and is missing some. The table has around 130,000 clones, approximately 90% seen once. The data originate from a study of T cell responses to AZD1222 COVID-19 vaccine. Study findings and constraints: The study identified only five to seven AZD1222 recipients as seropositive at baseline. There were repertoire samples only from the period after the peak T cell response.

Germline CDR1 SQVTM, CDR2 ANQGSEA. CDR3 size: 15 residues. V lost 7 bases and J lost 2, with 19 bases in between. The clonotype comes from an adult who received the AZD1222 COVID-19 vaccine. The chain uses TRBV29-1 and TRBJ2-3; D might be TRBD1 or TRBD2, each matching 6 bases. The sample consisted of peripheral blood, taken 28 days after the second AZD1222 dose. The CDR3 is CSASGGGLNTDTQYF. Written as DNA, the CDR3 is TGCAGCGCTTCCGGGGGCGGATTGAACACAGATACGCAGTATTTT.